The 10 T cell receptor beta chains reported below all come from one sample, sequenced in a study of shared clonotypes between healthy human individuals. Produced via immunoSEQ multiplex PCR; TCRdb's table is partial and in-frame only. The table has 1.6 million or so clones, just under 99% seen once; the top ten hold approximately 0.38%. The sequenced material came from naive CD4+ T cells sorted from blood. The subset was: CD45RA+ positively selected. Every receptor here comes from a man aged 30 to 39 in good health.

The rearrangement uses TRBV29-1 and TRBJ2-7, with 8 bases lining up with TRBD2. The ends lost 4 bases at V and 4 bases at J; junction bases unmatched: 6. Germline CDR1 is SQVTM and CDR2 is ANQGSEA. This CDR3 is 13 amino acids long. This chain's CDR3 is CSVGPGGGYEQYF. CDR3 in DNA: TGCAGCGTTGGCCCGGGAGGGGGTTACGAGCAGTACTTC.

V and J are TRBV25-1 and TRBJ1-2; TRBD1 matches 8 bases. Germline V gene data show CDR1 as MGHDK and CDR2 as SYGVNS. Trimming removed 1 base from V and 8 bases from J; junction bases left unmatched: 6. This CDR3 is 14 amino acids long. The CDR3 coding sequence is TGTGCCAGCAGTGAATTCGGACAGGGCTGGGGCTACACCTTC. It translates to CASSEFGQGWGYTF.

J is TRBJ2-1 and V is TRBV18; 7 positions agree with TRBD2. This CDR3 is 14 amino acids long. Trimming at V came to 3 bases and at J to 7 bases, leaving 6 bases not matched to a gene. From germline, CDR1 is KGHSH and CDR2 LQKENI. The CDR3 loop is CASSPGTTRNEQFF. The CDR3 bases are TGTGCCAGCTCACCTGGGACTACGCGGAATGAGCAGTTCTTC.

The V gene is TRBV13, the J gene TRBJ2-3; 9 bases agree with TRBD2. Trimming removed 2 bases from V and 3 bases from J; junction bases left unmatched: 9. The CDR3 consists of 17 residues. Per the germline V gene, CDR1 is PRHDT and CDR2 is FYEKMQ (reference sequence). The CDR3 region is CASSLRIAGVETDTQYF. Here the CDR3 DNA reads TGTGCCAGCAGCTTAAGGATAGCGGGAGTTGAAACAGATACGCAGTATTTT.

This CDR3 is CASSQVLHQVQETQYF. The CDR3, as DNA: TGCGCCAGCAGCCAAGTACTCCACCAGGTTCAAGAGACCCAGTACTTC. V gene TRBV4-1 combines with J gene TRBJ2-5; the D is unclear. There are 16 residues in the CDR3. Germline V gene sequence: CDR1 MGHRA, CDR2 YSYEKL. The V end was cut by 1 base, the J end by 2 bases, with 14 bases between.

The chain joins TRBV5-1 to TRBJ2-3, with D maybe TRBD2 (6 bases). Germline V gene sequence: CDR1 SGHRS, CDR2 YFSETQ. The V gene lost 7 bases and the J gene lost 1 base, with 13 bases spanning the gap. The CDR3 spans 14 residues. DNA for the CDR3: TGCGCCAGCGGCCCCCTAGCGCGCACAGATACGCAGTATTTT. Protein: CASGPLARTDTQYF.

The chain joins TRBV28 to TRBJ2-2, with D possibly matching TRBD1 (6 bases). The CDR3 is 19 residues long. Trimming took off 3 bases at V and 5 bases at J, with 25 bases between the two ends. Germline lookup yields CDR1 MDHEN and CDR2 SYDVKM. The chain's CDR3 is CASSLSWQGYEVRTGELFF. CDR3 DNA: TGTGCCAGCAGTTTGTCTTGGCAGGGGTATGAGGTTAGGACCGGGGAGCTGTTTTTT. Using reference TRBV28 and TRBJ2-2 for the parts outside the CDR3, the full variable domain is DVKVTQSSRYLVKRTGEKVFLECVQDMDHENMFWYRQDPGLGLRLIYFSYDVKMKEKGDIPEGYSVSREKKERFSLILESASTNQTSMYLCASSLSWQGYEVRTGELFFGEGSRLTVL.

A word on this clone: In the same sample, other DNA sequences code for this CDR3. V is TRBV28 and J is TRBJ2-7; no clear D. Germline values: CDR1 MDHEN, CDR2 SYDVKM. Trimming removed 6 bases from V and 2 bases from J, with 5 bases in between. The CDR3 runs to 11 residues. The CDR3 loop reads CASSRTYEQYF. The CDR3 region has the DNA TGTGCCAGCAGCAGGACCTACGAGCAGTACTTC.

For this clone: The same CDR3 arises from other DNA sequences in this sample as well. J is TRBJ2-5 and V is TRBV5-1; no definite D call. The CDR3 is 12 amino acids. Between the trimmed V and J ends, which lost 0 bases and 5 bases, there was a span of 5 bases. CDR1 is SGHRS, CDR2 YFSETQ, per germline. The CDR3, as DNA: TGCGCCAGCAGCTTGGCCAAGGAGACCCAGTACTTC. Its translation: CASSLAKETQYF.

This clone was counted once. The rearrangement links TRBV5-6 to TRBJ2-1, with D possibly TRBD2 on 5 matching bases. From germline, CDR1 is SGHDT and CDR2 YYEEEE. V was pared by 0 bases and J by 3 bases, with 7 bases between. The length of the CDR3 is 14 residues. The CDR3 DNA reads TGTGCCAGCAGCTTGGGTGGGAGCTACAATGAGCAGTTCTTC. Amino acids: CASSLGGSYNEQFF.